One sample yielded the 31 T cell receptor beta chains listed below, sequenced in a study of OX40 agonist ivuxolimab in advanced cancers. The data were produced by immunoSEQ multiplex PCR, yet TCRdb's version contains in-frame clones alone and is incomplete. This table has 60,000 to 65,000 clones, roughly nine tenths appearing once. Sequences were derived from CD4+ or CD8+ T cells sorted from blood, sampled in a trial of the OX40 agonist ivuxolimab. The receptors stem from an adult with an advanced solid tumor such as melanoma, head and neck, liver or kidney cancer.

This clone was seen more than once but under ten times. This rearrangement joins TRBV7-9 to TRBJ2-7; tentative D call: TRBD1 (6 bases). V shed 5 bases and J shed 1 base, with 9 bases lying between them. The CDR3 covers 13 residues. Germline-derived CDR1 and CDR2 are SEHNR and FQNEAQ (reference sequence). CDR3: CASSGQFSYEQYF. The CDR3 coding sequence is TGTGCCAGCAGCGGACAGTTTTCCTACGAGCAGTACTTC.

The chain has TRBV5-6 and TRBJ1-1; D is possibly TRBD1 (6 bases). The CDR3 consists of 15 residues. Per the germline V gene, CDR1 is SGHDT and CDR2 is YYEEEE. Trimming shortened V by 2 bases and J by 4 bases, and 15 bases separated the two germline ends. The CDR3 is CASSFGTGLGTEAFF. The CDR3 coding sequence is TGTGCCAGCAGCTTCGGCACAGGGTTGGGCACTGAAGCTTTCTTT.

V and J are TRBV27 and TRBJ1-2; a weak D match, TRBD1 (5 bases). Between the trimmed V and J ends, which lost 6 bases and 3 bases, there was a span of 17 bases. Germline V gene lookup returns CDR1 MNHEY and CDR2 SMNVEV (reference sequence). The CDR3 consists of 15 residues. The CDR3 DNA is TGTGCCAGCAGAGCAAGGGGAAATCCAGACTATGGCTACACCTTC. Translation gives CASRARGNPDYGYTF.

V gene TRBV19 combines with J gene TRBJ2-1, with TRBD2 as a possible D gene (5 bases). V shed 2 bases and J shed 7 bases, with 9 bases lying between them. This CDR3 comprises 13 residues. Looked up from germline, CDR1 is LNHDA and CDR2 is SQIVND (reference sequence). The CDR3 here is CASSITLGNEQFF. The CDR3, as DNA: TGTGCCAGTAGTATAACACTAGGGAATGAGCAGTTCTTC.

This clone has a handful of counts. The rearrangement joins TRBV27 to TRBJ2-1; TRBD2 matches at 8 bases. Germline V gives CDR1 MNHEY, CDR2 SMNVEV (reference sequence). V shed 6 bases, J shed 8 bases, and the junction held 24 bases outside the gene matches. The CDR3 runs 19 residues. The CDR3 nucleotides read TGTGCCAGCAGCAGTTTTCCGAGAGGAATGGCGGGAGGAGAGGATGAGCAGTTCTTC. Encoded protein: CASSSFPRGMAGGEDEQFF.

The chain uses TRBV6-6 and TRBJ2-7; D may be TRBD2 (6 bases). The CDR3 sequence is 13 residues long. Germline loops: CDR1 MNHNY, CDR2 SVGAGI (reference sequence). V was pared by 2 bases and J by 6 bases, with 11 bases between. CDR3 sequence reads: CASSYRGDFEQYF. In nucleotides, the CDR3 is TGTGCCAGCAGTTACCGTGGGGACTTCGAGCAGTACTTC.

V is TRBV27 and J is TRBJ2-7; D uncertain. Trimming took 3 bases from V and 3 from J, leaving 9 bases between them. Germline CDR1 and CDR2: MNHEY and SMNVEV (reference sequence). The CDR3 has 13 amino acids. CDR3 loop: CASSLSSYYEQYF. CDR3 DNA sequence: TGTGCCAGCAGTTTGTCCAGCTACTACGAGCAGTACTTC.

The genes are TRBV9 and TRBJ2-1, with D perhaps TRBD1 or TRBD2 (5 bases each). CDR3 length: 16 amino acids. The V gene's germline CDR1 is SGDLS and CDR2 YYNGEE. Trimming stripped 0 bases from V and 8 bases from J, with 18 bases between. CDR3 loop: CASSVVGASPIHEQFF. The CDR3 coding sequence is TGTGCCAGCAGCGTAGTCGGGGCCTCTCCCATCCATGAGCAGTTCTTC.

The chain recombines TRBV30 with TRBJ1-2, with D hard to call. The CDR3 contains 11 residues. Germline CDR1 is GTSNPN and CDR2 is SVGIG (reference sequence). Trimming left V 2 bases short and J 7 bases short, with 8 bases between. The CDR3 here is CAWSSGFGYTF. The CDR3 region has the DNA TGTGCCTGGAGTTCGGGGTTTGGCTACACCTTC.

The chain recombines TRBV5-4 with TRBJ1-2; D call uncertain. V was shortened by 9 bases and J by 8 bases, with 20 bases between the two germline ends. From germline, CDR1 is SGHNT and CDR2 YYREEE (reference sequence). CDR3 size: 13 residues. The CDR3 nucleotides read TGTGCCACCTTATGGACTCCCTCTGAGGGCTACACCTTC. This sequence encodes CATLWTPSEGYTF.

This clone was found once. This chain joins TRBV5-8 and TRBJ2-2, with D unclear. There are 14 residues in the CDR3. Germline V lookup: CDR1 SGHTS, CDR2 YDEGEE. Trimming took off 4 bases at V and 5 bases at J, with 12 bases between the two ends. The DNA of the CDR3 is TGTGCCAGCAGCACCCCTTGGGGTACCGGGGAGCTGTTTTTT. Translating gives CASSTPWGTGELFF.

The chain couples TRBV30 to TRBJ1-5; D call uncertain. There are 13 residues in the CDR3. Deletions cut 0 bases from V and 7 bases from J, with 10 bases between. Germline-derived CDR1 and CDR2 are GTSNPN and SVGIG (reference sequence). Here the CDR3 reads CAWSVDGRQPQHF. CDR3 nucleotides: TGTGCCTGGAGTGTAGACGGGAGACAGCCCCAGCATTTT.

This clone was seen only once. This chain uses TRBV5-4 with TRBJ2-7; 11 positions agree with TRBD2. J was trimmed by 2 bases and V by 4 bases; bases with no gene match: 2. The germline CDR1 and CDR2 sequences are SGHNT and YYREEE (reference sequence). CDR3 length: 14 residues. The CDR3 sequence: CASSASGGTYEQYF. The CDR3 DNA follows: TGTGCCAGCAGCGCTAGCGGGGGGACCTACGAGCAGTACTTC.

The genes are TRBV19 and TRBJ1-1; D not certain. This CDR3 spans 13 amino acids. V gave up 3 bases and J gave up 0 bases, with 5 bases separating them. Germline assignment: CDR1 LNHDA and CDR2 SQIVND (reference sequence). CDR3 bases: TGTGCCAGTAGTATGGGGTTGAACACTGAAGCTTTCTTT. Its translation: CASSMGLNTEAFF.

A remark on this clone: Other DNA sequences in the sample encode the same CDR3. The chain is built from TRBV9 and TRBJ1-2; possible D gene TRBD1, 5 bases. This CDR3 is built from 10 residues. V was shortened by 7 bases and J by 4 bases, with 5 bases between the two germline ends. CDR1 and CDR2 (germline): SGDLS, YYNGEE. In DNA, the CDR3 is TGTGCCAGCGGGGGCTATGGCTACACCTTC. It specifies CASGGYGYTF.

The chain has TRBV5-4 and TRBJ2-5; 9 nucleotides agree with TRBD1. CDR3 length: 14 residues. CDR1 is SGHNT, CDR2 YYREEE, per germline (reference sequence). Trimming at V came to 4 bases and at J to 5 bases, leaving 6 bases not matched to a gene. This CDR3 reads CASSRDRGKETQYF. As DNA, the CDR3 is TGTGCCAGCAGCCGAGACAGGGGGAAGGAGACCCAGTACTTC.

This chain joins TRBV10-3 and TRBJ1-1; D is ambiguous. This CDR3 spans 15 amino acids. V was shortened by 0 bases and J by 7 bases, with 15 bases between the two germline ends. The germline V gene has CDR1 ENHRY and CDR2 SYGVKD. The CDR3 nucleotides read TGTGCCATCAGTGAGTCGACGACCTACGGTGATGAAGCTTTCTTT. Translating it yields CAISESTTYGDEAFF.

In DNA form, the CDR3 reads TGTGCCAGCAGTCTAAAGTTTACAGGGGGCAGGAATCAGCCCCAGCATTTT. This translates into CASSLKFTGGRNQPQHF. The chain joins TRBV27 to TRBJ1-5, with 9 bases aligning to TRBD1. With V trimmed by 5 bases and J by 4 bases, 12 bases remained unmatched. Per the germline V gene, CDR1 is MNHEY and CDR2 is SMNVEV (reference sequence). This CDR3 spans 17 amino acids.

V and J are TRBV13 and TRBJ2-7, with D maybe TRBD1 (5 bases). The germline V and J ends were trimmed by 5 bases and 1 base, with 12 bases remaining between them. Looked up from germline, CDR1 is PRHDT and CDR2 is FYEKMQ (reference sequence). The CDR3 runs to 14 residues. CDR3 protein: CASSPPGKSYEQYF. Written as DNA, the CDR3 is TGTGCCAGCAGCCCCCCAGGGAAGTCCTACGAGCAGTACTTC.

This chain links TRBV5-1 with TRBJ2-7; a weak D match, TRBD1 (6 bases). Germline CDR1 SGHRS, CDR2 YFSETQ. This CDR3 has 12 amino acids. V was clipped by 3 bases and J by 3 bases, with 7 bases between them. Here the CDR3 DNA reads TGCGCCAGCAGCTCACAGGGCTACGAGCAGTACTTC. Amino acids: CASSSQGYEQYF.

The chain is built from TRBV5-1 and TRBJ1-1; possibly TRBD1 for D (5 bases). Trimming removed 1 base at V and 1 base at J, with 8 bases between. The CDR3 runs 14 residues. CDR1 and CDR2 (germline): SGHRS, YFSETQ. The CDR3 bases are TGCGCCAGCAGCTTGACAGGACAGAACACTGAAGCTTTCTTT. This gives the protein CASSLTGQNTEAFF.

This chain's CDR3 is CASSQNQGYEQYF. The CDR3 DNA reads as TGTGCCAGCAGCCAGAACCAGGGATACGAGCAGTACTTC. The chain is built from TRBV5-5 and TRBJ2-7; TRBD1 might be the D (5 bases). There are 13 residues in the CDR3. Germline V gene sequence: CDR1 SGHKS, CDR2 YYEKEE (reference sequence). The V end lost 4 bases, the J end lost 4 bases, and 12 bases lay between the germline ends. The entire variable domain, with the rest obtained from reference TRBV5-5 and TRBJ2-7, is as follows: DAGVTQSPTHLIKTRGQQVTLRCSPISGHKSVSWYQQVLGQGPQFIFQYYEKEERGRGNFPDRFSARQFPNYSSELNVNALLLGDSALYLCASSQNQGYEQYFGPGTRLTVT.

This sequence joins TRBV19 and TRBJ1-1; D is ambiguous. In germline, CDR1 is LNHDA, CDR2 SQIVND (reference sequence). The V end was cut by 3 bases, the J end by 2 bases, with 13 bases between. The CDR3 extends over 15 amino acids. The CDR3 DNA reads TGTGCCAGTAGTATGGGAGGACGGTTCAACACTGAAGCTTTCTTT. Amino acid sequence: CASSMGGRFNTEAFF. The full variable domain, with the rest looked up from reference TRBV19 and TRBJ1-1, is DGGITQSPKYLFRKEGQNVTLSCEQNLNHDAMYWYRQDPGQGLRLIYYSQIVNDFQKGDIAEGYSVSREKKESFPLTVTSAQKNPTAFYLCASSMGGRFNTEAFFGQGTRLTVV.

The rearrangement uses TRBV5-1 and TRBJ2-7; D may be TRBD1 (5 bases). CDR1 and CDR2 (germline): SGHRS, YFSETQ. The V end lost 1 base, the J end lost 2 bases, and 10 bases lay between the germline ends. The CDR3 consists of 14 residues. The CDR3 sequence: CASSLLRTPYEQYF. The CDR3 nucleotides are TGCGCCAGCAGCTTGTTACGGACACCCTACGAGCAGTACTTC.

This chain joins TRBV4-1 and TRBJ2-2, with D possibly TRBD2 on 5 matching bases. Germline V gene sequence: CDR1 MGHRA, CDR2 YSYEKL. The CDR3 has 16 residues. V was shortened by 5 bases and J by 2 bases, with 15 bases between the two germline ends. CDR3 coding DNA: TGCGCCAGCAGCTGGCTCGGACTGGAAAACACCGGGGAGCTGTTTTTT. This translates into CASSWLGLENTGELFF.

The rearrangement links TRBV27 to TRBJ2-5; D may be TRBD1 or TRBD2 (5 bases each). CDR1 is MNHEY and CDR2 is SMNVEV in the germline V gene (reference sequence). V was clipped by 4 bases and J by 3 bases, with 9 bases between them. The CDR3 is 13 amino acids. The CDR3 nucleotides are TGTGCCAGCAGTTGGGGGTGGGAAGAGACCCAGTACTTC. Translation gives CASSWGWEETQYF.

This clone ranks as medium-sized. The chain recombines TRBV10-1 with TRBJ2-7, with 9 bases that match TRBD1. With V trimmed by 4 bases and J by 2 bases, 3 bases remained unmatched. This CDR3 is built from 14 residues. Germline-derived CDR1 and CDR2 are WNHNN and SYGVQD (reference sequence). In nucleotides, the CDR3 is TGCGCCAGCAGTGCCGGGACAGGGCCCTACGAGCAGTACTTC. It yields the protein CASSAGTGPYEQYF.

The chain joins TRBV19 to TRBJ2-7, with D perhaps matching TRBD1 (5 bases). Germline CDR1 and CDR2: LNHDA and SQIVND (reference sequence). CDR3 length: 14 residues. V was shortened by 5 bases and J by 2 bases, with 13 bases between the two germline ends. The CDR3 DNA sequence: TGTGCCAGTAGTGCCACGCAGGGAACCTACGAGCAGTACTTC. Protein product: CASSATQGTYEQYF.

The chain links TRBV7-6 to TRBJ2-2; D remains ambiguous. V was trimmed by 0 bases and J by 9 bases, leaving 8 bases between them. CDR1 and CDR2 (germline): SGHVS, FNYEAQ. This CDR3 has 13 amino acids. The CDR3 nucleotides read TGTGCCAGCAGCTTAGCGATGGGGTGGGAGCTGTTTTTT. It codes for CASSLAMGWELFF.

This chain uses TRBV27 with TRBJ2-1; no clear D gene. This CDR3 region has 11 residues. V shed 10 bases and J shed 1 base, with 5 bases lying between them. Germline loops: CDR1 MNHEY, CDR2 SMNVEV (reference sequence). The CDR3 DNA follows: TGTGCCACCGAGTCCTACAATGAGCAGTTCTTC. Its translation is CATESYNEQFF.

The chain links TRBV5-5 to TRBJ1-1; D may be TRBD1 (5 bases). V dropped 3 bases and J dropped 3 bases, with 9 bases sitting between them. There are 13 residues in the CDR3. Germline V gives CDR1 SGHKS, CDR2 YYEKEE (reference sequence). CDR3: CASSYGGDTEAFF. DNA for the CDR3: TGTGCCAGCAGCTATGGGGGGGACACTGAAGCTTTCTTT.